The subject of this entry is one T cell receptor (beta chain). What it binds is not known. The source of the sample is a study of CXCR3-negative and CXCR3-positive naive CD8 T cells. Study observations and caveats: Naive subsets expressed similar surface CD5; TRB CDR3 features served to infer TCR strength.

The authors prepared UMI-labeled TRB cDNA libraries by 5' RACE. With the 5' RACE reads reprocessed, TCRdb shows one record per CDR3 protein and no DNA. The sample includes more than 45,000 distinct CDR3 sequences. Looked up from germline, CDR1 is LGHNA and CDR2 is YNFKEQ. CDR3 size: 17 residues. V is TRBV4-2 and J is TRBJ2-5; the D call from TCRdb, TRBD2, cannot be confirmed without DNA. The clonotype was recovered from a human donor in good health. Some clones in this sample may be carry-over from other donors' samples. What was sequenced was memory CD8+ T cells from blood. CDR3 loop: CASSKVTSGGPSETQYF.